The present entry profiles one TCR beta chain with its context. Its antigen has not been determined. No quality values exist for individual bases; no much larger clone is one base distant. This record belongs to a study of CD4+ T cells in melanoma (dated by TCRdb to the early 2020s). Study-wide context: The study investigated neoantigen-specific CD4+ T cells in human melanoma. On the study overall, not on this receptor specifically: Neoantigen-specific CD4+ T cells in melanoma were reported to have a range of differentiation states. Neoantigen-specific CD4+ T cells were reported to be correlated with the function of CD8+ T cells, macrophages and B cells.

Donors were patients with melanoma. Library generation was performed with the immunoSEQ multiplex PCR assay. TCRdb stores this immuneACCESS table with in-frame sequences only. Part of the clones is absent; in the studies checked, under half of the shortfall reflects unresolved V genes, and no reason is known for the rest. For this sample there are tens of thousands of clones; roughly 82% appear just once. The ten largest clones represent approximately 4% of the sample. V loses 5 bases of germline sequence and J loses 0 bases, and the interval between the two ends is 10 bases. Its CDR3 holds 15 amino acids, cysteine through phenylalanine. Of the read, only the CDR3 DNA is kept; its 45 bases are in frame from base 1. The germline V gene sets CDR1 to SGHTA and CDR2 to FQGNSA.

Sequencing was done on a sample of cells from a culture (not recorded whether cultured in vitro). The sequence was collected from a human donor with melanoma. The rearrangement combines TRBV7-2 with TRBJ1-4; the best D guess is TRBD1, with 5 bases matching. The sequence in DNA is TGTGCCAGCAGCCGGGGGAGTGCAACTAATGAAAAACTGTTTTTT. Its product reads: CASSRGSATNEKLFF.